The 9 T cell receptor beta chains given below trace back to one sample, sequenced in a study of cytomegalovirus exposure and HLA in healthy donors (dated by TCRdb to about 2017). Libraries were prepared through the immunoSEQ multiplex PCR assay. Entries here come from immuneACCESS through TCRdb and include only in-frame sequences with V and J called. Some clones fail to appear in such tables; in the studies checked, an unresolved V gene covers under half of the shortfall, and the cause of the remainder is unknown. The sample includes 150,000 to 200,000 clones, with roughly three quarters observed a single time. The ten largest clones represent 1% to 1.5% of the sample. Sequenced: PBMCs. Source of these receptors: a woman in her thirties in good health and CMV-seronegative.

DNA for the CDR3: TGTGCCAGCAGCTTAGCGAAGGGGGACAGGGGGCGACAGACCCAGTACTTC. Encoded protein: CASSLAKGDRGRQTQYF. This chain connects TRBV7-9 to TRBJ2-5, with TRBD1 identical over 12 bases. The CDR3 is made up of 17 amino acids. J was trimmed by 6 bases and V by 0 bases; bases with no gene match: 8. Germline V lookup: CDR1 SEHNR, CDR2 FQNEAQ (reference sequence).

The chain employs TRBV10-3 and TRBJ1-2; 8 bases align to TRBD1. Germline V gene sequence: CDR1 ENHRY, CDR2 SYGVKD. After removal of 6 bases from V and 8 bases from J, the junction contained 8 bases not matched to a gene. This CDR3 has 13 residues. The CDR3 region has the DNA TGTGCCATCAGCCCGACAGGGGAAGGCGGCTACACCTTC. Its translation: CAISPTGEGGYTF.

This clone was observed at least ten times. This rearrangement joins TRBV9 to TRBJ1-6; D is unclear. Germline CDR1 SGDLS, CDR2 YYNGEE. The CDR3 covers 15 residues. The ends were cut back, 3 bases at V and 4 bases at J, with 11 bases in the middle. For the CDR3, the DNA is TGTGCCAGCAGCGAAGGGAGTCCGTATAATTCACCCCTCCACTTT. This translates into CASSEGSPYNSPLHF. The full variable domain, in which reference TRBV9 and TRBJ1-6 provide the parts outside the CDR3, is DSGVTQTPKHLITATGQRVTLRCSPRSGDLSVYWYQQSLDQGLQFLIQYYNGEERAKGNILERFSAQQFPDLHSELNLSSLELGDSALYFCASSEGSPYNSPLHFGNGTRLTVT.

V gene TRBV9 combines with J gene TRBJ1-5, with D maybe TRBD1 (5 bases). V was clipped by 2 bases and J by 4 bases, with 13 bases between them. Germline CDR1 SGDLS, CDR2 YYNGEE. The CDR3 loop spans 15 amino acids. As DNA, the CDR3 is TGTGCCAGCAGCGTCTCGGGGGGAGGTAATCAGCCCCAGCATTTT. Translation gives CASSVSGGGNQPQHF.

The chain employs TRBV5-1 and TRBJ2-3; 9 nucleotides agree with TRBD2. V lost 9 bases, J lost 1 base, and 9 bases stayed unmatched. The CDR3 has 15 amino acids. Germline CDR1 is SGHRS and CDR2 is YFSETQ. CDR3 protein: CATRGQREGTDTQYF. The DNA of the CDR3 is TGCGCCACGAGGGGTCAGCGGGAGGGCACAGATACGCAGTATTTT. Full variable domain (outside the CDR3, taken from reference TRBV5-1 and TRBJ2-3): KAGVTQTPRYLIKTRGQQVTLSCSPISGHRSVSWYQQTPGQGLQFLFEYFSETQRNKGNFPGRFSGRQFSNSRSEMNVSTLELGDSALYLCATRGQREGTDTQYFGPGTRLTVL.

The chain carries TRBV9 and TRBJ2-1, with 9 bases fitting TRBD2. V lost 2 bases to trimming and J lost 5 bases; unmatched junction nucleotides: 5. The CDR3 is 15 amino acids. Germline V lookup: CDR1 SGDLS, CDR2 YYNGEE. The CDR3 sequence: CASSVLAGSNNEQFF. The CDR3 DNA reads as TGTGCCAGCAGCGTCCTAGCGGGGTCTAACAATGAGCAGTTCTTC.

This rearrangement joins TRBV27 to TRBJ1-5; D might be TRBD1 (5 bases). The length of the CDR3 is 13 residues. V dropped 2 bases and J dropped 7 bases, with 9 bases sitting between them. CDR1 is MNHEY, CDR2 SMNVEV, per germline (reference sequence). In nucleotides, the CDR3 is TGTGCCAGCAGTTTACGGGGGGTCCAGCCCCAGCATTTT. This gives the protein CASSLRGVQPQHF.

The chain recombines TRBV4-2 with TRBJ2-7, with D tentatively TRBD2 (6 bases). Germline V gene sequence: CDR1 LGHNA, CDR2 YNFKEQ. This CDR3 has 18 amino acids. Trimming took 0 bases from V and 4 from J, leaving 22 bases between them. The CDR3 DNA reads as TGTGCCAGCAGCCAAGATCCCTCCTTCGGAGGGGCGGGTTACGAGCAGTACTTC. The encoded protein is CASSQDPSFGGAGYEQYF.

The genes are TRBV2 and TRBJ1-6; D might be TRBD1 (5 bases). Trimming stripped 6 bases from V and 5 bases from J, with 17 bases between. CDR1 and CDR2 from the germline V gene are SNHLY and FYNNEI. The CDR3 covers 16 residues. This chain's CDR3 is CASSSPRAVNNSPLHF. Written as DNA, the CDR3 is TGTGCCAGCAGCTCCCCCAGGGCTGTTAATAATTCACCCCTCCACTTT.